The present T cell receptor beta chain was sequenced within a study of OX40 agonist ivuxolimab in advanced cancers. General study results and limits: Both CD4+ and CD8+ T cell populations in blood had undergone clonal expansion by week 6 at 0.1 to 3.0 mg/kg.

Notes on this clone: Its antigen is unidentified.

Blood specimens came from baseline, cycle 4 day 1, and cycle 7 day 1. Sequenced by immunoSEQ multiplex PCR; TCRdb stores in-frame clones only, minus some. The sample lists around 70,000 clones, just over 90% occurring once. V lost 6 bases, J lost 8 bases, and 13 bases stayed unmatched. The CDR3 runs 15 residues. CDR1 and CDR2 from the germline V gene are MNHEY and SMNVEV (reference sequence). This clonotype originated in an adult with an advanced solid tumor such as melanoma, head and neck, liver or kidney cancer. This sample comprised CD4+ or CD8+ T cells sorted from blood, obtained in a trial of the OX40 agonist ivuxolimab. The chain has TRBV27 and TRBJ1-2, with 9 bases that match TRBD1. The CDR3, as DNA: TGTGCCAGCAGCACTCTACAGGGGGCGCCGAGGGGCTACACCTTC. It yields the protein CASSTLQGAPRGYTF.